This T cell receptor beta chain is from a study of T cell responses to AZD1222 COVID-19 vaccine. The wider study: Researchers grouped second doses given at about 4 or about 12 weeks into one pool.

The method was immunoSEQ multiplex PCR; TCRdb's version includes in-frame clones alone and lacks a portion of them. The repertoire includes about 79,000 clones, more than 75% of them detected once, and about 20% sits in the top ten. Study-level points and caveats: Reports indicate that nearly half of spike-specific TCRs are directed at unmutated variant regions. Among the donors, most were white British and more were female, and clonal diversity was possibly underestimated. Repertoire samples came only from after the peak T cell response.

To note about this clone: The antigen is unknown.

Germline V CDR1 and CDR2: SNHLY, FYNNEI. V shed 4 bases, J shed 3 bases, and the junction held 5 bases outside the gene matches. There are 14 residues in the CDR3. The rearrangement joins TRBV2 to TRBJ2-7; 8 bases agree with TRBD1. The TCR was taken from an adult in good health. The sequenced sample was peripheral blood, obtained on day 0 of AZD1222 vaccination. CDR3 residues: CASSASQGGYEQYF. The CDR3 nucleotides read TGTGCCAGCAGTGCATCACAGGGGGGCTACGAGCAGTACTTC.